The 32 T cell receptor beta chains presented below share a single source sample, sequenced in a study of blood T cells in healthy people across ages. Primers used in a second PCR of about 6 to 11 cycles were a sample-barcoded 5' primer and a J-beta primer mix. Each CDR3 protein gets one entry after TCRdb re-called the 5' RACE reads with MiXCR. The sample consists of just under 550,000 distinct CDR3 sequences, around 24% of them appearing once. A further study also used this sample, focusing on T cells of mothers and their children.

Sample: blood. Receptors originate from a boy under 18 in good health.

Concerning this clonotype: At one boundary the junction diverges from the germline segment, which might be a read error. The chain employs TRBV7-7 and TRBJ2-7, with TRBD2 matching 7 bases. This CDR3 comprises 15 residues. CDR1 SSHAT and CDR2 FNYEAQ come from the germline V gene (reference sequence). The CDR3 loop reads CASSLGLAVNYEQYF. Written as DNA, the CDR3 is TGTGCTAGCAGCTTAGGGCTAGCGGTTAACTACGAGCAGTACTTC.

This sequence joins TRBV24-1 and TRBJ1-1; 8 positions match TRBD1. J lost 7 bases, V lost 7 bases, and 7 bases had no gene match. CDR1 is KGHDR, CDR2 SFDVKD, per germline. The CDR3 sequence is 13 residues long. Here the CDR3 DNA reads TGTGCCACCAGGGATGACAGGGGAGGTGAAGCTTTCTTT. Translated: CATRDDRGGEAFF.

J is TRBJ2-7 and V is TRBV4-1; tentative D call: TRBD1 (5 bases). Germline CDR1 and CDR2: MGHRA and YSYEKL. CDR3 size: 16 residues. V gave up 1 base and J gave up 3 bases, with 16 bases separating them. CDR3 DNA sequence: TGCGCCAGCAGCCAAGGGACCAGGGCAGGAAGCTACGAGCAGTACTTC. Amino acid sequence: CASSQGTRAGSYEQYF.

There are a few counts of this clonotype. This rearrangement joins TRBV6-4 to TRBJ2-3, with TRBD2 as a possible D gene (5 bases). CDR3 size: 15 residues. Germline CDR1 MRHNA, CDR2 SNTAGT. Deletions cut 5 bases from V and 0 bases from J, with 12 bases between. CDR3 loop: CASSLPADSTDTQYF. The CDR3 bases are TGTGCCAGCAGTCTCCCAGCGGATAGCACAGATACGCAGTATTTT.

This clonotype has a count of ten or more. V gene TRBV12-3 or TRBV12-4 combines with J gene TRBJ2-1; 10 bases map to TRBD2. The CDR3 length is 19 residues. Trimming removed 4 bases from V and 0 bases from J; junction bases left unmatched: 12. The CDR3 loop is CASSSQAGGAPSSYNEQFF. The CDR3 DNA follows: TGTGCCAGCAGTTCCCAAGCGGGAGGGGCTCCCAGCTCCTACAATGAGCAGTTCTTC.

V and J are TRBV9 and TRBJ2-1; 10 positions agree with TRBD2. With V trimmed by 0 bases and J by 8 bases, 2 bases remained unmatched. Germline CDR1 reads SGDLS; CDR2 reads YYNGEE. CDR3 length equals 14 residues. As DNA, the CDR3 is TGTGCCAGCAGCGTAGTGCTAGCGGGAGATGAGCAGTTCTTC. This codes for CASSVVLAGDEQFF. Using reference TRBV9 and TRBJ2-1 for the parts outside the CDR3, the full variable domain is DSGVTQTPKHLITATGQRVTLRCSPRSGDLSVYWYQQSLDQGLQFLIQYYNGEERAKGNILERFSAQQFPDLHSELNLSSLELGDSALYFCASSVVLAGDEQFFGPGTRLTVL.

This clonotype showed up just a few times. Germline and junction disagree at one end, which may indicate a read error. V and J are TRBV7-9 and TRBJ1-1, with D uncertain. Looked up from germline, CDR1 is SEHNR and CDR2 is FQNEAQ (reference sequence). The CDR3 contains 13 residues. CDR3 nucleotide sequence: TGTGCCGGCAGCTTAGATGCGGGTACTGAAGCTTTCTTT. This gives the protein CAGSLDAGTEAFF.

This chain links TRBV6-6 with TRBJ2-5; 10 bases line up with TRBD1. The J call may be mistaken, given a closer DNA end match to TRBJ2-1. The CDR3 length is 13 residues. The V gene's germline CDR1 is MNHNY and CDR2 SVGAGI (reference sequence). The DNA for the CDR3 is TGTGCCACCAGGGACAGGGGACACCCCGAGCAGTTCTTC. It is translated as CATRDRGHPEQFF.

The chain joins TRBV5-4 to TRBJ1-2; D remains unclear. Trimming cost V 2 bases and J 7 bases, with 15 bases left between them. This CDR3 comprises 14 residues. Germline V gene sequence: CDR1 SGHNT, CDR2 YYREEE (reference sequence). The DNA of the CDR3 is TGTGCCAGCAGCTTCCAACTCCTAGACGGTGGCTACACCTTC. Translation gives CASSFQLLDGGYTF.

Ten or more counts support this clonotype. The CDR3 DNA reads as TGCGCCAGCAGCCAAGAAGGGGGCCTTTCCTCCTACGAGCAGTACTTC. The encoded protein is CASSQEGGLSSYEQYF. V gene TRBV4-3 combines with J gene TRBJ2-7; 7 nucleotides agree with TRBD1. V lost 0 bases and J lost 0; bases outside the gene matches: 5. The CDR3 covers 16 residues. Germline V gene sequence: CDR1 LGHNA, CDR2 YSLEER.

The chain is built from TRBV7-8 and TRBJ1-6; tentatively, D is TRBD1 (5 bases). CDR3 size: 16 residues. Trimming cost V 3 bases and J 5 bases, with 14 bases left between them. The V gene's germline CDR1 is SGHVS and CDR2 FQNEAQ. The CDR3 sequence: CASSFQKGRNNSPLHF. As DNA, the CDR3 is TGTGCCAGCAGCTTTCAGAAGGGGCGAAATAATTCACCCCTCCACTTT.

This clonotype was observed a handful of times. The chain joins TRBV20-1 to TRBJ2-2, with D possibly TRBD2 on 6 matching bases. V was cut by 2 bases and J by 7 bases, with 14 bases left in between. The CDR3 has 14 residues. The germline V gene encodes CDR1 DFQATT and CDR2 SNEGSKA (reference sequence). The CDR3 sequence is CSARRDFSDGELFF. DNA for the CDR3: TGCAGTGCTAGACGGGACTTCTCGGACGGGGAGCTGTTTTTT.

The J gene is TRBJ1-6, the V gene TRBV28; TRBD1 aligns across 9 bases. Trimming cost V 4 bases and J 7 bases; bases outside gene matches: 5. Germline V gene data show CDR1 as MDHEN and CDR2 as SYDVKM. This CDR3 has 15 amino acids. This CDR3 reads CASSSSGTGNSPLHF. In DNA form, the CDR3 reads TGTGCCAGCAGTTCGTCCGGGACAGGGAATTCACCCCTCCACTTT.

The chain links TRBV12-3 or TRBV12-4 to TRBJ2-5; no clear D. The CDR3 loop spans 17 amino acids. V was clipped by 1 base and J by 3 bases, with 18 bases between them. The CDR3 spells CASSLVGKGPAKETQYF. Written as DNA, the CDR3 is TGTGCCAGCAGTTTAGTCGGCAAAGGGCCAGCGAAAGAGACCCAGTACTTC.

The J gene is TRBJ1-6, the V gene TRBV9; D is perhaps TRBD1 (6 bases). Trimming removed 0 bases from V and 7 bases from J, with 17 bases in between. CDR1 and CDR2 from the germline V gene are SGDLS and YYNGEE. The CDR3 runs 17 residues. Here the CDR3 reads CASSVGERTAKNSPLHF. The DNA for the CDR3 is TGTGCCAGCAGCGTAGGGGAAAGGACAGCTAAGAATTCACCCCTCCACTTT.

A few counts support this clonotype. The chain links TRBV4-2 to TRBJ2-3; 9 bases map to TRBD2. CDR3 length: 17 amino acids. The V gene end was trimmed by 0 bases and the J gene end by 2 bases; junction bases not matched to a gene: 6. The germline gives CDR1 LGHNA, CDR2 YNFKEQ. The CDR3 loop reads CASSQDPSGTDTDTQYF. CDR3 DNA: TGTGCCAGCAGCCAAGATCCTAGCGGGACCGACACAGATACGCAGTATTTT.

This clonotype was detected only a few times. The chain combines TRBV12-3 or TRBV12-4 with TRBJ1-4; D is unclear. The CDR3 totals 14 residues. Trimming shortened V by 1 base and J by 8 bases, and 11 bases separated the two germline ends. CDR3 loop: CASSLENGEEKLFF. The CDR3 DNA reads as TGTGCCAGCAGTTTAGAAAATGGGGAAGAAAAACTGTTTTTT.

The chain uses TRBV20-1 and TRBJ2-5; possible D gene TRBD1, 6 bases. The CDR3 contains 15 residues. Germline loops: CDR1 DFQATT, CDR2 SNEGSKA (reference sequence). V was pared by 1 base and J by 0 bases, with 12 bases between. This CDR3 is CSARAGAPNQETQYF. The CDR3 region has the DNA TGCAGTGCTAGAGCAGGGGCGCCCAACCAAGAGACCCAGTACTTC.

The V and J genes are TRBV7-6 and TRBJ2-2; 9 bases align to TRBD1. Per germline, CDR1 SGHVS and CDR2 FNYEAQ. The length of the CDR3 is 19 residues. V lost 5 bases and J lost 5; bases outside the gene matches: 18. CDR3 coding DNA: TGTGCCAGCAGCCGACAGGGGGGCAGTGAATCGCAGAGGACCGGGGAGCTGTTTTTT. It specifies CASSRQGGSESQRTGELFF.

V usage is TRBV20-1 and J usage is TRBJ1-1, with TRBD1 matching 9 bases. The CDR3 has 12 amino acids. CDR1 and CDR2 from the germline V gene are DFQATT and SNEGSKA (reference sequence). V was clipped by 5 bases and J by 4 bases; unmatched bases: 2. The CDR3 sequence is CSALTGGTEAFF. The DNA for the CDR3 is TGCAGTGCTTTGACAGGGGGCACTGAAGCTTTCTTT.

This clonotype has more than one count but fewer than ten. The J gene is TRBJ1-2, the V gene TRBV14, with D unresolved. CDR3 length equals 14 residues. V lost 4 bases and J lost 5, with 14 bases in between. In germline, CDR1 is SGHDN, CDR2 FVKESK. In DNA, the CDR3 is TGTGCCAGCAGCCTCGGCGCTCCTCCTTATGGCTACACCTTC. Translated: CASSLGAPPYGYTF.

This chain connects TRBV7-2 to TRBJ1-2, with a possible D match to TRBD1 (5 bases). V lost 1 base and J lost 7, with 13 bases in between. Germline V gene data show CDR1 as SGHTA and CDR2 as FQGNSA. The CDR3 sequence is 14 residues long. The CDR3, as DNA: TGTGCCAGCAGCTTAGTTAAAGGGGAGGGTGGCTACACCTTC. Its translation is CASSLVKGEGGYTF.

This clonotype has just a few counts. This chain connects TRBV28 to TRBJ1-5; 9 bases map to TRBD1. The CDR3 has 15 amino acids. Per the germline V gene, CDR1 is MDHEN and CDR2 is SYDVKM. Trimming at V came to 6 bases and at J to 6 bases, leaving 9 bases not matched to a gene. CDR3 sequence (DNA): TGTGCCAGCAGCCTCCACACAGGGGGCGTTCAGCCCCAGCATTTT. Translating gives CASSLHTGGVQPQHF.

This chain joins TRBV20-1 and TRBJ2-1; maybe TRBD1 (6 bases). CDR3 length: 12 amino acids. The V gene's germline CDR1 is DFQATT and CDR2 SNEGSKA (reference sequence). The germline V and J ends were trimmed by 7 bases and 7 bases, with 14 bases remaining between them. The CDR3 reads CSVTGIGNEQFF. Here the CDR3 DNA reads TGCAGTGTCACAGGGATCGGAAATGAGCAGTTCTTC.

This clonotype occurred a few times. The J gene is TRBJ1-2, the V gene TRBV29-1; 9 nucleotides agree with TRBD1. After removal of 6 bases from V and 5 bases from J, the junction contained 13 bases not matched to a gene. The CDR3 loop spans 15 amino acids. CDR1 SQVTM and CDR2 ANQGSEA come from the germline V gene. The CDR3 loop is CSVFKPSGTGYGYTF. CDR3 in DNA: TGCAGCGTCTTTAAACCGTCCGGGACAGGGTATGGCTACACCTTC.

The CDR3 coding sequence is TGCAGTGCTCCACAGGGGAAGAGCAATCAGCCCCAGCATTTT. It specifies CSAPQGKSNQPQHF. This sequence joins TRBV20-1 and TRBJ1-5; 7 nucleotides match TRBD1. The CDR3 contains 14 residues. Unmatched junction bases numbered 5, after V lost 5 bases and J lost 1 base. Looked up from germline, CDR1 is DFQATT and CDR2 is SNEGSKA (reference sequence).

This clonotype was seen just once. The chain joins TRBV25-1 to TRBJ2-7; D not resolved. V was trimmed by 0 bases and J by 5 bases, leaving 2 bases between them. The CDR3 consists of 11 residues. Germline-derived CDR1 and CDR2 are MGHDK and SYGVNS. CDR3 residues: CASSEYHEQYF. DNA of the CDR3: TGTGCCAGCAGTGAATATCACGAGCAGTACTTC.

The sample holds a few counts of this clonotype. This chain uses TRBV13 with TRBJ2-4; TRBD1 or TRBD2 may be the D gene (6 bases each). The CDR3 loop spans 14 amino acids. Trimming took off 4 bases at V and 6 bases at J, with 13 bases between the two ends. Germline-derived CDR1 and CDR2 are PRHDT and FYEKMQ (reference sequence). The CDR3 sequence is CASSSGAQGNIQYF. The CDR3 DNA follows: TGTGCCAGCAGCTCGGGGGCACAGGGAAACATTCAGTACTTC.

This clonotype showed up just a few times. V usage is TRBV9 and J usage is TRBJ2-6; 9 bases map to TRBD1. CDR3 length: 18 residues. Germline V gene sequence: CDR1 SGDLS, CDR2 YYNGEE. Losses at the gene ends were 4 bases for V and 3 bases for J; bases not matched to a gene: 11. The CDR3 DNA reads TGTGCCAGCAGCCCTTCCCGGGACAGGGTTTATGGGGCCAACGTCCTGACTTTC. It is translated as CASSPSRDRVYGANVLTF.

The V call is TRBV20-1, the J call TRBJ1-4, with 8 bases matching TRBD1. Germline V lookup: CDR1 DFQATT, CDR2 SNEGSKA (reference sequence). The V gene end was trimmed by 0 bases and the J gene end by 7 bases; junction bases not matched to a gene: 4. There are 14 residues in the CDR3. CDR3 nucleotide sequence: TGCAGTGCTAGAGATGGGACAGGTGGTGAAAAACTGTTTTTT. It translates to CSARDGTGGEKLFF.

A few counts support this clonotype. The CDR3 DNA is TGTGCCAGCAGACCGATCCCGGGACAGGGTAACCACGAGCAGTACTTC. Amino acid sequence: CASRPIPGQGNHEQYF. V and J are TRBV6-2 or TRBV6-3 and TRBJ2-7; 9 bases map to TRBD1. After removal of 6 bases from V and 5 bases from J, the junction contained 14 bases not matched to a gene. The CDR3 has 16 residues. Germline V CDR1 and CDR2: MNHEY, SVGEGT.

This clonotype has only one observation. Germline is not matched at one junction end, which may reflect a read error. The genes are TRBV5-1 and TRBJ2-7; TRBD2 matches 9 bases. The V gene's germline CDR1 is SGHRS and CDR2 YFSETQ. The CDR3 runs 16 residues. The CDR3 nucleotides are TGCGCCAGCAGTTTGGAATCTCTAGCGGGACCCTACGAGCAGTACTTC. Its translation is CASSLESLAGPYEQYF. Based on the CDR3 plus reference TRBV5-1 and TRBJ2-7, the full variable domain is KAGVTQTPRYLIKTRGQQVTLSCSPISGHRSVSWYQQTPGQGLQFLFEYFSETQRNKGNFPGRFSGRQFSNSRSEMNVSTLELGDSALYLCASSLESLAGPYEQYFGPGTRLTVT.